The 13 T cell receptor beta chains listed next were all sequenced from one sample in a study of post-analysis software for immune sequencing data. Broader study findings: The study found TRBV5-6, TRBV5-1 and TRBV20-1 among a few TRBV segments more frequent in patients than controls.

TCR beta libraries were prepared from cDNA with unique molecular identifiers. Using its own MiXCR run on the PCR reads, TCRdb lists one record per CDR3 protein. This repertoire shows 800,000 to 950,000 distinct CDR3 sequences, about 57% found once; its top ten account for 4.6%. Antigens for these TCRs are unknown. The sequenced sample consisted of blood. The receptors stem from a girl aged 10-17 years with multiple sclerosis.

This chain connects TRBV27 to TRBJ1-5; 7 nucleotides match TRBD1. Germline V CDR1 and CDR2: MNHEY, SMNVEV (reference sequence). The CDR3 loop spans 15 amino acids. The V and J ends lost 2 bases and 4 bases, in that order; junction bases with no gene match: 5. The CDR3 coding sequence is TGTGCCAGCAGTTTAACCCGGGACAGAAATCAGCCCCAGCATTTT. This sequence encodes CASSLTRDRNQPQHF.

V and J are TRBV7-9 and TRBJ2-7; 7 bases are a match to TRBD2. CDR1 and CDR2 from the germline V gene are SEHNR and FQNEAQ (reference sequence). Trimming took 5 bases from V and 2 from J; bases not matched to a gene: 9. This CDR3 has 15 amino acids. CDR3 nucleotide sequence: TGTGCCAGCAGCGTTACTAGCGCAACCGCCTACGAGCAGTACTTC. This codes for CASSVTSATAYEQYF.

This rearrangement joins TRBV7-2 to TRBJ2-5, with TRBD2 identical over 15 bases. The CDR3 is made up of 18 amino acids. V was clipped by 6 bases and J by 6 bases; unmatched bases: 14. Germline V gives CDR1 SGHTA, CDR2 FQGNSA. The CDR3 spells CASSSTGTSGGYRKTQYF. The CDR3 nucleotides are TGTGCCAGCAGTTCAACCGGGACTAGCGGGGGGTACCGGAAGACCCAGTACTTC.

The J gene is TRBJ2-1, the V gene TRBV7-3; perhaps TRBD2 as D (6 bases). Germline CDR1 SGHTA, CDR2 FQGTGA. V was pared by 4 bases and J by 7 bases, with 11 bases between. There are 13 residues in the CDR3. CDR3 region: CASSWATSNEQFF. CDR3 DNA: TGTGCCAGCAGCTGGGCGACTAGTAATGAGCAGTTCTTC.

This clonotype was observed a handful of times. The CDR3 here is CSARDRNRAYEQYF. The CDR3 bases are TGCAGTGCTAGAGATCGGAACAGGGCGTACGAGCAGTACTTC. V and J are TRBV20-1 and TRBJ2-7; a weak D match, TRBD1 (6 bases). The germline gives CDR1 DFQATT, CDR2 SNEGSKA (reference sequence). The CDR3 contains 14 residues. V lost 0 bases and J 4 bases, leaving 13 bases between the germline ends.

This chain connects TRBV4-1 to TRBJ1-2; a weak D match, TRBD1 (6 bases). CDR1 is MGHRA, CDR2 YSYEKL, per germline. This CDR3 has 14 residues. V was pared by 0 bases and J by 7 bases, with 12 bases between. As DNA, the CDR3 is TGCGCCAGCAGCCAAGAAGGACAGCTGTCTGGCTACACCTTC. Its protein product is CASSQEGQLSGYTF.

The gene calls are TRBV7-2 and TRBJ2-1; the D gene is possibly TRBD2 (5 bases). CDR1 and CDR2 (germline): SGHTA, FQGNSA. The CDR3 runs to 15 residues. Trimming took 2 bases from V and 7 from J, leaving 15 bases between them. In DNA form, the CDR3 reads TGTGCCAGCAGCTTACTAGCTACATTCACAAATGAGCAGTTCTTC. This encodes CASSLLATFTNEQFF.

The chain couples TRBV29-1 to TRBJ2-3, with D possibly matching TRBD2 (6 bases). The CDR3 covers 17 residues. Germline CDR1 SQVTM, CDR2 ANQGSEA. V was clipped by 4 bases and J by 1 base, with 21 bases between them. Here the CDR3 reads CSVALRGGKVGTDTQYF. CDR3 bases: TGCAGCGTTGCCCTCCGTGGAGGGAAGGTGGGCACAGATACGCAGTATTTT.

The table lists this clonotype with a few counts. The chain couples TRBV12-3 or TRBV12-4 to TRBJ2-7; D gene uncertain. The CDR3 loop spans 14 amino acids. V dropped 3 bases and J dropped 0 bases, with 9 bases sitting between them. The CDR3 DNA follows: TGTGCCAGCAGTTTTTCCGTCAGCTCCTACGAGCAGTACTTC. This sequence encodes CASSFSVSSYEQYF.

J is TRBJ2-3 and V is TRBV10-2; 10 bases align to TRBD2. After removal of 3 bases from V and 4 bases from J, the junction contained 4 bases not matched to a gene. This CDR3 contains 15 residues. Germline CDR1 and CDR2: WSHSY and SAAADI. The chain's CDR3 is CASSEVAGGSDTQYF. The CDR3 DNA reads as TGCGCCAGCAGTGAAGTAGCGGGGGGTTCAGATACGCAGTATTTT.

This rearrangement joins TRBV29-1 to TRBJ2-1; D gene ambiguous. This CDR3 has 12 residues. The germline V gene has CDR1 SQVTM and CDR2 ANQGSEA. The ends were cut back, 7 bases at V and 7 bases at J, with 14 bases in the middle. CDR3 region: CSGTRWLNEQFF. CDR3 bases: TGCAGCGGAACTCGCTGGCTGAATGAGCAGTTCTTC.

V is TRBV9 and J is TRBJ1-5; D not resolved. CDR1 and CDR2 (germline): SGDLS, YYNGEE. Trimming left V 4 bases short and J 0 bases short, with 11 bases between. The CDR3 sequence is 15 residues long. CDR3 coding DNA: TGTGCCAGCAGCATTTCCCCCGGTAGCAATCAGCCCCAGCATTTT. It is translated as CASSISPGSNQPQHF.

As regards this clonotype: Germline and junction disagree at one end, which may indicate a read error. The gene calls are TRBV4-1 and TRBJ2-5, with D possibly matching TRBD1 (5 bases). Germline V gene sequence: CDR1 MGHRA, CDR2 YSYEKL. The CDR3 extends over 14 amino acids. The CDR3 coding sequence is TGCGCCAGCAGCAACCCTTGGGGCCAAGAGACCCGGTACTTC. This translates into CASSNPWGQETRYF.